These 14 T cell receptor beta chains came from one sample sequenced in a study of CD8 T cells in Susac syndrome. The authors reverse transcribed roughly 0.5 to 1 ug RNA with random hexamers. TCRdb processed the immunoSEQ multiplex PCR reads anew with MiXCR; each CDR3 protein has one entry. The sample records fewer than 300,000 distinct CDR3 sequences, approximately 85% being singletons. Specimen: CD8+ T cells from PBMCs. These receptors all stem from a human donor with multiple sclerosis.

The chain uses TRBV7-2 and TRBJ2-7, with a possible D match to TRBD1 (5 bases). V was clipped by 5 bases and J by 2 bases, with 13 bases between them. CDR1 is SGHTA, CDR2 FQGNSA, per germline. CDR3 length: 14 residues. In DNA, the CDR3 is TGTGCCAGCAGCGTCTTTCCGGACACCTACGAGCAGTACTTC. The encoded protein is CASSVFPDTYEQYF.

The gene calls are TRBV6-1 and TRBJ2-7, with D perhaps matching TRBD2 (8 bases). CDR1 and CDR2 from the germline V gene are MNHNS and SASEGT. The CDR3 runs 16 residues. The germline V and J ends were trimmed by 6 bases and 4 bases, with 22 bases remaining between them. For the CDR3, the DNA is TGTGCCAGCAGAGGACAGGCTGGGACTAGATGGTACGAGCAGTACTTC. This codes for CASRGQAGTRWYEQYF.

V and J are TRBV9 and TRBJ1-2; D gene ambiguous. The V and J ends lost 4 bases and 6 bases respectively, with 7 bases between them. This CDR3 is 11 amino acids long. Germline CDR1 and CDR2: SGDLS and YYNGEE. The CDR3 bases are TGTGCCAGCAGCTCTAGGGATGGCTACACCTTC. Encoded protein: CASSSRDGYTF.

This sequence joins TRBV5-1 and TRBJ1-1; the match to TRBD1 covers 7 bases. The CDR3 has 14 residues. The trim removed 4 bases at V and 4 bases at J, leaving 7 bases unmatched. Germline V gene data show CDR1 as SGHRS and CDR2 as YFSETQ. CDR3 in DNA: TGCGCCAGCAGCCCGACAGGGTATAGCACTGAAGCTTTCTTT. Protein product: CASSPTGYSTEAFF. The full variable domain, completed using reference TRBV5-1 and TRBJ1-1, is KAGVTQTPRYLIKTRGQQVTLSCSPISGHRSVSWYQQTPGQGLQFLFEYFSETQRNKGNFPGRFSGRQFSNSRSEMNVSTLELGDSALYLCASSPTGYSTEAFFGQGTRLTVV.

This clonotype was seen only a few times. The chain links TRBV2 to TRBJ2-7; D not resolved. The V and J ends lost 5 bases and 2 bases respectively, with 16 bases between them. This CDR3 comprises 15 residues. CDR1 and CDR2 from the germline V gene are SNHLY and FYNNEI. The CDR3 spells CASSTVGFRTYEQYF. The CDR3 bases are TGTGCCAGCAGTACCGTAGGGTTTAGAACCTACGAGCAGTACTTC.

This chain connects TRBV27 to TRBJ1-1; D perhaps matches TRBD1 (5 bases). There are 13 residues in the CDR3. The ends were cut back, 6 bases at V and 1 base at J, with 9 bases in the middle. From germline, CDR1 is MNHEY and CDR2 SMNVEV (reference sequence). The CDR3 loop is CASRRGPNTEAFF. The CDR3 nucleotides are TGTGCCAGCAGACGGGGACCGAACACTGAAGCTTTCTTT.

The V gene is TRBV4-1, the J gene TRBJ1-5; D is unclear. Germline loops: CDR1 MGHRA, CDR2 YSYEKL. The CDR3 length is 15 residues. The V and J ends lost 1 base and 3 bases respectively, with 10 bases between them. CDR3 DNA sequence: TGCGCCAGCAGCCAAGCTGACGGACCCAATCAGCCCCAGCATTTT. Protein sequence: CASSQADGPNQPQHF.

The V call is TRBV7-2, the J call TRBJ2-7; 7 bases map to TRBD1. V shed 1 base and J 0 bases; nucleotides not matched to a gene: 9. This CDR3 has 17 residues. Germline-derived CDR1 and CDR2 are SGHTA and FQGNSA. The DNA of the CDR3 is TGTGCCAGCAGCTTAGACCCCAGGGGGAGTAGCTCCTACGAGCAGTACTTC. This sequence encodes CASSLDPRGSSSYEQYF.

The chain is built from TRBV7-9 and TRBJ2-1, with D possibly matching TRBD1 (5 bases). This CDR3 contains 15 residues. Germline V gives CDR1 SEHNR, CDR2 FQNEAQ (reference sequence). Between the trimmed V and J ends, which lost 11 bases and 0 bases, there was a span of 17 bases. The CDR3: CAQKGAENSYNEQFF. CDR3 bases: TGTGCCCAAAAAGGGGCCGAAAACTCCTACAATGAGCAGTTCTTC.

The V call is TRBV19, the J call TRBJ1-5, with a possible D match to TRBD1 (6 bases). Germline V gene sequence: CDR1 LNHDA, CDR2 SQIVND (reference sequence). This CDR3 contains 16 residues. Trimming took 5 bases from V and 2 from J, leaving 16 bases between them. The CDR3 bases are TGTGCCAGTAGTTTCCCGGGGGGGGGCCGCAATCAGCCCCAGCATTTT. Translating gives CASSFPGGGRNQPQHF.

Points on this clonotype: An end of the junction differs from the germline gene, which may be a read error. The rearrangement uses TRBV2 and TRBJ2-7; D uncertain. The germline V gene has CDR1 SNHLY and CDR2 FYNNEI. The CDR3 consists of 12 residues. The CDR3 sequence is CACSGERDEQYF. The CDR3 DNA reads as TGTGCCTGCAGTGGAGAACGCGACGAGCAGTACTTC.

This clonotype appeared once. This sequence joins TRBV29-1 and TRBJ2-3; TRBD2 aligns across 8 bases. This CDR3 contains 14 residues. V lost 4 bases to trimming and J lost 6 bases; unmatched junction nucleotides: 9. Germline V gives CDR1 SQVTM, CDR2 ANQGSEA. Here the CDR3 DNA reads TGCAGCGTTGCGACGGGAGGGCCATCCGATACGCAGTATTTT. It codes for CSVATGGPSDTQYF.

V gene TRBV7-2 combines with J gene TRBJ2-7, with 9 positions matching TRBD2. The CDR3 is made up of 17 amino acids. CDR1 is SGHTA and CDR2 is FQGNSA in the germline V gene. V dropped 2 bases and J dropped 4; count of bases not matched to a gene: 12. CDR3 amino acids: CASSLHAGGGFLYEQYF. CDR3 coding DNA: TGTGCCAGCAGCTTACATGCGGGAGGGGGCTTTTTGTACGAGCAGTACTTC.

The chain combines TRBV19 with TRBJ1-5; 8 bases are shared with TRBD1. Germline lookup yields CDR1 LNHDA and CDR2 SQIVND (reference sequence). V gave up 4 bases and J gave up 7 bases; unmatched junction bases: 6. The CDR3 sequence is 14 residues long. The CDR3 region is CASSTTGGRQPQHF. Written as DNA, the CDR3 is TGTGCCAGTAGTACCACAGGGGGTCGGCAGCCCCAGCATTTT.